The 15 T cell receptor beta chains below were found in one sample sequenced in a study of beta chain features in type 1 diabetes. Study-wide findings and caveats: Moderately but significantly shorter TCRB CDR3s were found in Type 1 diabetes patients in all four CD4+ subsets.

No antigen is known for these receptors. Every bit of the isolated RNA underwent reverse transcription, so sequencing read expressed TCRB transcripts. Only in-frame clones appear in the TCRdb table, and some are missing; sequencing was by immunoSEQ multiplex PCR. The data show around 710,000 clones, 12% seen once. The sample comprised naive CD4+ T cells from blood. Receptors originate from a man aged 25 to 40 with type 1 diabetes.

There are a few counts of this clone. The chain combines TRBV10-3 with TRBJ2-7, with a weak D call TRBD2 (5 bases). The CDR3 is made up of 14 amino acids. Trimming shortened V by 4 bases and J by 2 bases, and 12 bases separated the two germline ends. Germline CDR1 is ENHRY and CDR2 is SYGVKD. CDR3 nucleotides: TGTGCCATCAGTGGAGCACAGACTACCTACGAGCAGTACTTC. Its translation: CAISGAQTTYEQYF.

The chain carries TRBV7-2 and TRBJ2-3; the D is unclear. CDR3 length: 12 amino acids. The germline CDR1 and CDR2 sequences are SGHTA and FQGNSA. V dropped 7 bases and J dropped 3 bases, with 8 bases sitting between them. The CDR3 is CASNYWTDTQYF. The CDR3 coding sequence is TGTGCCAGCAACTACTGGACAGATACGCAGTATTTT.

The V and J genes are TRBV6-1 and TRBJ1-5, with D unresolved. V lost 5 bases and J 5 bases, leaving 10 bases between the germline ends. Germline CDR1 reads MNHNS; CDR2 reads SASEGT. This CDR3 region has 13 residues. CDR3 bases: TGTGCCAGCAGTCCAAAAGTGGATCAGCCCCAGCATTTT. This codes for CASSPKVDQPQHF.

This clone was observed a handful of times. The V call is TRBV9, the J call TRBJ2-2; a weak D match, TRBD2 (6 bases). Germline V gene sequence: CDR1 SGDLS, CDR2 YYNGEE. With 2 bases removed from V and 1 base from J, the gap between germline ends came to 12 bases. The CDR3 totals 16 residues. The CDR3 bases are TGTGCCAGCAGCGTGAATAGCGGCTTGAACACCGGGGAGCTGTTTTTT. Translated, it gives CASSVNSGLNTGELFF.

In this sample, this clone turned up a few times. The J gene is TRBJ1-2, the V gene TRBV10-3; D call uncertain. CDR1 is ENHRY and CDR2 is SYGVKD in the germline V gene. This CDR3 is 14 amino acids long. Trimming took off 7 bases at V and 4 bases at J, with 16 bases between the two ends. Written as DNA, the CDR3 is TGTGCCATCAACGACCCTGGGAAAGGCTATGGCTACACCTTC. It encodes CAINDPGKGYGYTF.

V and J are TRBV7-2 and TRBJ2-1, with 9 positions matching TRBD2. CDR1 and CDR2 (germline): SGHTA, FQGNSA. CDR3 length: 15 amino acids. After removal of 1 base from V and 4 bases from J, the junction contained 2 bases not matched to a gene. Here the CDR3 reads CASSLVAGEYNEQFF. The CDR3 DNA is TGTGCCAGCAGCTTAGTAGCGGGGGAGTACAATGAGCAGTTCTTC.

This rearrangement joins TRBV12-5 to TRBJ1-1, with TRBD1 identical over 8 bases. CDR1 is LGHNT, CDR2 FRNRAP, per germline. The CDR3 covers 15 residues. V lost 2 bases, J lost 5 bases, and 7 bases stayed unmatched. The DNA for the CDR3 is TGTGCTAGTGGTTTGCTATCTACAGGGGGGACTGAAGCTTTCTTT. As protein: CASGLLSTGGTEAFF.

The J gene is TRBJ2-1, the V gene TRBV5-6; no definite D call. Trimming pared 5 bases from V and 1 base from J, leaving 10 bases between. This CDR3 is 14 amino acids long. Germline CDR1 SGHDT, CDR2 YYEEEE. Here the CDR3 DNA reads TGTGCCAGCAGTTCAGTAGGTTCCTACAATGAGCAGTTCTTC. Protein sequence: CASSSVGSYNEQFF.

This clone has a handful of counts. The genes are TRBV30 and TRBJ1-2, with a tentative D call TRBD1 (5 bases). CDR3 size: 13 residues. Trimming removed 1 base from V and 6 bases from J, with 12 bases in between. The germline V gene encodes CDR1 GTSNPN and CDR2 SVGIG (reference sequence). The CDR3 is CAWSEGDGDGYTF. The CDR3 DNA reads as TGTGCCTGGAGTGAAGGGGACGGGGATGGCTACACCTTC.

The chain recombines TRBV5-6 with TRBJ1-2, with D possibly matching TRBD1 (5 bases). The germline gives CDR1 SGHDT, CDR2 YYEEEE. V shed 4 bases and J shed 6 bases, with 10 bases lying between them. This CDR3 contains 12 residues. The CDR3 region is CASSQLGDGYTF. The CDR3 DNA sequence: TGTGCCAGCAGCCAGTTGGGGGATGGCTACACCTTC.

The chain joins TRBV27 to TRBJ2-3; weak D call: TRBD2 (6 bases). CDR3 size: 18 residues. Trimming took off 4 bases at V and 3 bases at J, with 23 bases between the two ends. Germline CDR1 MNHEY, CDR2 SMNVEV (reference sequence). The CDR3 here is CASSSGRGRLVKTDTQYF. CDR3 nucleotide sequence: TGTGCCAGCAGTTCCGGGAGAGGGAGGTTGGTGAAGACAGATACGCAGTATTTT.

This clone was observed a handful of times. This chain uses TRBV9 with TRBJ2-7, with a tentative D call TRBD2 (5 bases). The V gene's germline CDR1 is SGDLS and CDR2 YYNGEE. The length of the CDR3 is 13 residues. Trimming stripped 4 bases from V and 5 bases from J, with 13 bases between. The CDR3 coding sequence is TGTGCCAGCAGCCGCCAAACCGGGGACGAGCAGTACTTC. This encodes CASSRQTGDEQYF.

On this clone: The same CDR3 also results from other DNA sequences found in this sample. The rearrangement links TRBV6-5 to TRBJ1-5; D perhaps matches TRBD1 (6 bases). This CDR3 contains 14 residues. Deletions cut 4 bases from V and 0 bases from J, with 7 bases between. Germline V gene lookup returns CDR1 MNHEY and CDR2 SVGAGI. DNA for the CDR3: TGTGCCAGCAGTTCGGACAGTAGCAATCAGCCCCAGCATTTT. It translates to CASSSDSSNQPQHF.

Here the CDR3 reads CASSPRAREEQYF. The CDR3 DNA sequence: TGTGCCAGCTCACCACGGGCCAGGGAAGAGCAGTACTTC. This sequence joins TRBV18 and TRBJ2-7, with D possibly TRBD1 on 5 matching bases. Germline V CDR1 and CDR2: KGHSH, LQKENI. Deletions cut 1 base from V and 7 bases from J, with 11 bases between. This CDR3 has 13 residues. Supplemented by reference TRBV18 and TRBJ2-7, the full variable domain reads NAGVMQNPRHLVRRRGQEARLRCSPMKGHSHVYWYRQLPEEGLKFMVYLQKENIIDESGMPKERFSAEFPKEGPSILRIQQVVRGDSAAYFCASSPRAREEQYFGPGTRLTVT.

In its sample, this clone was seen a few times. The V gene is TRBV10-3, the J gene TRBJ2-3, with unresolved D. The germline gives CDR1 ENHRY, CDR2 SYGVKD. V gave up 2 bases and J gave up 2 bases, with 11 bases separating them. The CDR3 runs to 15 residues. In DNA, the CDR3 is TGTGCCATCAGTGAGGGAAAGGGAACCACAGATACGCAGTATTTT. Residues: CAISEGKGTTDTQYF.